This T cell receptor (beta chain) originates from a study of CD8+ T cells in alopecia areata. This clone was detected only a few times. The junction and the germline gene differ at one end; a read error may be behind it. This CDR3 contains 15 residues. The germline CDR1 and CDR2 sequences are SSHAT and FNYEAQ (reference sequence). Following extraction, RNA underwent reverse transcription to cDNA, which served as the sequencing template. The protocol was immunoSEQ multiplex PCR, while the TCRdb copy is restricted to in-frame clones and leaves out a portion. Among 200,000 to 250,000 clones listed, roughly 57% were seen once.

V and J are TRBV7-7 and TRBJ2-5; tentative D call: TRBD2 (6 bases). The starting material was CD4+ T cells sorted from blood, obtained at week 0. The sequence derives from a human donor with alopecia areata. CDR3 protein: CASSLGPGGEETQYF. The CDR3 nucleotides read TGTGCTAGCAGCTTAGGTCCGGGCGGGGAAGAGACCCAGTACTTC.